This is a list of T cell receptor beta chains from one sample in a study of blood T cell repertoires in COVID-19. This table comes from immunoSEQ multiplex PCR, and its TCRdb copy is limited to in-frame clones, with some not included. The table has under 200,000 clones, 75% to 90% seen once. Source material: peripheral blood. Source of these receptors: an older woman with acute or convalescent COVID-19. Both conserved end residues are part of each CDR3. Each record gives: D gene, V gene, J gene, clone size, CDR3 protein, CDR3 DNA. A D gene is named only where the DNA matches it firmly. Clone size is stated in some rows and not others, as once, few, many or a class when expanded.

>TRBD2|TRBV30|TRBJ2-1|.
CAWSVQAGEANEQFF
TGTGCCTGGAGCGTTCAAGCGGGGGAAGCCAATGAGCAGTTCTTC
>TRBD1|TRBV6-6|TRBJ2-3|few
CASNRQGSDTQYF
TGTGCCAGCAATAGACAGGGGTCAGATACGCAGTATTTT
>TRBD1|TRBV7-9|TRBJ1-1|.
CASSFETGEAFF
TGTGCCAGCAGCTTTGAGACAGGGGAAGCTTTCTTT
>TRBD2|TRBV10-3|TRBJ2-3|.
CAIRGLGMTQYF
TGTGCCATCAGGGGACTAGGAATGACGCAGTATTTT
>.|TRBV6-6|TRBJ1-3|.
CASKLSGNTIYF
TGTGCCAGCAAACTTTCTGGAAACACCATATATTTT
>.|TRBV10-1|TRBJ2-2|.
CASSESMEGGELFF
TGCGCCAGCAGTGAGTCGATGGAGGGCGGGGAGCTGTTTTTT
>TRBD2|TRBV9|TRBJ2-5|.
CASSVGAGGRVETQYF
TGTGCCAGCAGCGTAGGAGCGGGGGGCCGGGTAGAGACCCAGTACTTC
>TRBD2|TRBV11-2|TRBJ2-3|.
CASSRGGATDTQYF
TGTGCCAGCTCCCGGGGGGGGGCCACAGATACGCAGTATTTT
>.|TRBV5-1|TRBJ2-3|once
CASFLRGSKLDTQYF
TGCGCCAGCTTCCTTCGGGGATCAAAGCTAGATACGCAGTATTTT
>.|TRBV20-1|TRBJ1-6|.
CSASLGTSVNSPLHF
TGCAGTGCTAGTTTGGGGACTTCGGTTAATTCACCCCTCCACTTT
>TRBD2|TRBV7-2|TRBJ2-1|.
CASSPTASGGGNEQFF
TGTGCCAGCAGCCCCACGGCTAGCGGGGGGGGGAATGAGCAGTTCTTC
>TRBD1|TRBV30|TRBJ1-5|.
CAWSGQGSFQPQHF
TGTGCCTGGAGTGGACAGGGGTCCTTTCAGCCCCAGCATTTT
>TRBD2|TRBV7-6|TRBJ2-1|.
CASSLVLLAGGGIEQFF
TGTGCCAGCAGCTTAGTTCTCCTAGCGGGAGGGGGTATAGAGCAGTTCTTC
>.|TRBV7-8|TRBJ2-7|.
CASRPTGSSSYEQYF
TGTGCCAGCAGGCCGACAGGATCCAGCTCCTACGAGCAGTACTTC
>TRBD2|TRBV5-1|TRBJ2-7|.
CASSLEGTSGF
TGCGCCAGCAGCTTGGAGGGGACTAGCGGCTTC
>TRBD1|TRBV28|TRBJ1-2|few
CASHGRTGTDYGYTF
TGTGCCAGCCATGGGAGGACAGGGACCGACTATGGCTACACCTTC
>.|TRBV13|TRBJ2-2|few
CASSLPTRGLDTGELFF
TGTGCCAGCAGCCTACCTACTCGGGGTTTGGACACCGGGGAGCTGTTTTTT
>TRBD2|TRBV9|TRBJ2-5|.
CASSVGLAGETQYF
TGTGCCAGCAGCGTAGGACTAGCGGGGGAGACCCAGTACTTC
>TRBD2|TRBV9|TRBJ2-7|.
CASSVAVMTSLLYF
TGTGCCAGCAGCGTAGCAGTTATGACTAGCTTGTTGTACTTC
>.|TRBV29-1|TRBJ1-2|.
CSVGGGTNYGYTF
TGCAGCGTTGGCGGCGGAACAAACTATGGCTACACCTTC
>.|TRBV5-4|TRBJ2-7|once
CASSSRGGSYEQYF
TGTGCCAGCAGCTCCAGGGGAGGGAGCTACGAGCAGTACTTC
>TRBD1|TRBV14|TRBJ1-2|once
CASSQRQGIWANYGYTF
TGTGCCAGCAGCCAAAGACAGGGGATTTGGGCTAACTATGGCTACACCTTC
>TRBD1|TRBV6-2/TRBV6-3|TRBJ1-5|.
CASSYGTVNQPQHF
TGTGCCAGCAGTTACGGGACAGTCAATCAGCCCCAGCATTTT
>TRBD2|TRBV7-6|TRBJ2-3|.
CASSLDRSSGGEDTQYF
TGTGCCAGCAGCTTAGATCGGTCTAGCGGGGGGGAAGATACGCAGTATTTT
>TRBD1|TRBV5-1|TRBJ2-3|.
CASSLGGGGDTQYF
TGCGCCAGCAGCTTGGGAGGGGGCGGTGATACGCAGTATTTT
>TRBD1|TRBV4-1|TRBJ1-1|.
CASSPGQGPGAEAFF
TGCGCCAGCAGCCCGGGACAGGGTCCTGGGGCTGAAGCTTTCTTT
>TRBD1|TRBV9|TRBJ1-2|.
CASSLGQGSYGYTF
TGTGCCAGCAGCCTCGGACAGGGTAGCTATGGCTACACCTTC
>.|TRBV10-3|TRBJ2-7|.
CAIGGGGYEQYF
TGTGCCATCGGAGGGGGCGGCTACGAGCAGTACTTC
>.|TRBV28|TRBJ1-2|few
CASTKPPSYSAF
TGTGCCAGCACTAAACCCCCCTCCTACTCGGCCTTC
>.|TRBV7-6|TRBJ2-5|.
CASSLEAVAVATQYF
TGTGCCAGCAGCTTAGAAGCGGTAGCGGTGGCGACCCAGTACTTC
>TRBD1|TRBV28|TRBJ1-5|.
CASTTGTGSGQPQHF
TGTGCCAGCACCACAGGGACAGGGAGTGGCCAGCCCCAGCATTTT
>TRBD1|TRBV19|TRBJ1-3|.
CASHTGALGNTIYF
TGTGCCAGCCATACAGGGGCCCTCGGAAACACCATATATTTT
>TRBD1|TRBV9|TRBJ2-5|.
CASSAPHGTGGLETQYF
TGTGCCAGCAGCGCTCCGCATGGGACAGGGGGTCTGGAGACCCAGTACTTC
>.|TRBV11-2|TRBJ1-2|.
CASSLNYDSPPNYGYTF
TGTGCCAGCAGCTTAAATTATGACAGCCCACCTAACTATGGCTACACCTTC
>TRBD2|TRBV5-5|TRBJ2-7|.
CASSLNRGGSSYEQYF
TGTGCCAGCAGCTTGAATCGCGGGGGGAGCTCCTACGAGCAGTACTTC
>.|TRBV10-3|TRBJ1-6|.
CAISESVGSSYNSPLHF
TGTGCCATCAGTGAGTCGGTCGGGAGCTCCTATAATTCACCCCTCCACTTT
>TRBD1|TRBV19|TRBJ1-5|.
CASSLTGSNQPQHF
TGTGCCAGTAGCCTGACAGGGAGCAATCAGCCCCAGCATTTT
>TRBD1|TRBV27|TRBJ2-7|once
CASSAGQGHDEQYF
TGTGCCAGCAGTGCCGGACAGGGTCACGACGAGCAGTACTTC
>TRBD1|TRBV5-1|TRBJ1-2|once
CASSGRQGAGGYTF
TGCGCCAGCAGCGGCCGACAGGGGGCAGGGGGCTACACCTTC
>.|TRBV12-3/TRBV12-4|TRBJ1-6|.
CASSLIDSSPLHF
TGTGCCAGCAGTTTAATAGACAGTTCACCCCTCCACTTT
>.|TRBV19|TRBJ1-1|.
CASTGWQGWTEAFF
TGTGCCAGTACCGGCTGGCAGGGTTGGACTGAAGCTTTCTTT
>.|TRBV6-1|TRBJ1-2|.
CASSERSYLSYTF
TGTGCCAGCAGTGAAAGAAGCTATCTGAGCTACACCTTC
>TRBD1|TRBV10-3|TRBJ1-2|.
CATERRQGAYGYTF
TGTGCCACGGAACGGAGACAGGGGGCCTATGGCTACACCTTC
>TRBD1|TRBV4-3|TRBJ1-2|.
CASSQAPGGYYGYTF
TGCGCCAGCAGCCAAGCCCCAGGGGGATACTATGGCTACACCTTC
>.|TRBV3-1/TRBV3-2|TRBJ1-1|.
CASSQVWPRAFF
TGTGCCAGCAGCCAAGTCTGGCCGAGGGCTTTCTTT
>.|TRBV4-3|TRBJ2-7|.
CASSQDLAKPSYEQYF
TGCGCCAGCAGCCAAGATTTGGCAAAACCCAGCTACGAGCAGTACTTC